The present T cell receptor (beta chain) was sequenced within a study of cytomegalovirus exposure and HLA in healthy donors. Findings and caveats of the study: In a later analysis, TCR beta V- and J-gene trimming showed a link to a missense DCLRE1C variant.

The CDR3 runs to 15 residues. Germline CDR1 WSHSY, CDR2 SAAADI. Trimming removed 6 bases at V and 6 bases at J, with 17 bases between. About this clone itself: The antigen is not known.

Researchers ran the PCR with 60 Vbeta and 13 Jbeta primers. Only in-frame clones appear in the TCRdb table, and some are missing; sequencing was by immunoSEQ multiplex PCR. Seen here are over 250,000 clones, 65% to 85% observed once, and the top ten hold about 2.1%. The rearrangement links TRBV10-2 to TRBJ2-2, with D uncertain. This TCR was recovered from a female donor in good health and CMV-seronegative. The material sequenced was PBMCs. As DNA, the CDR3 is TGCGCCAGCAGGGAGCCTTTGAGAGTCCCCGGGGAGCTGTTTTTT. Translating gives CASREPLRVPGELFF.